Presented here are 12 T cell receptor beta chains from one specimen sequenced in a study of cytomegalovirus exposure and HLA in healthy donors. The PCR contained 60 Vbeta and 13 Jbeta primers. The assay was immunoSEQ multiplex PCR, and TCRdb's table has in-frame clones only and misses some. The sample has under 200,000 clones, approximately 74% seen once. The sequenced sample consisted of PBMCs. The receptors originated from a woman aged 25 to 39 in good health and CMV-seronegative.

V usage is TRBV7-6 and J usage is TRBJ2-2; the match to TRBD2 covers 7 bases. Trimming cost V 1 base and J 2 bases; bases outside gene matches: 4. This CDR3 is 16 amino acids long. Germline-derived CDR1 and CDR2 are SGHVS and FNYEAQ. CDR3 sequence (DNA): TGTGCCAGCAGCTTAGTTTCTAGCGGTAACACCGGGGAGCTGTTTTTT. It codes for CASSLVSSGNTGELFF.

In this sample, this clone turned up once. The identical CDR3 is also encoded by other nucleotide sequences in the sample. The rearrangement joins TRBV9 to TRBJ2-1; 13 bases are shared with TRBD2. The germline gives CDR1 SGDLS, CDR2 YYNGEE. CDR3 length: 16 amino acids. V dropped 3 bases and J dropped 0; count of bases not matched to a gene: 0. The DNA of the CDR3 is TGTGCCAGCAGCGGACTAGCGGGGGGCTCCTACAATGAGCAGTTCTTC. As protein: CASSGLAGGSYNEQFF. Using reference TRBV9 and TRBJ2-1 for the parts outside the CDR3, the full variable domain is DSGVTQTPKHLITATGQRVTLRCSPRSGDLSVYWYQQSLDQGLQFLIQYYNGEERAKGNILERFSAQQFPDLHSELNLSSLELGDSALYFCASSGLAGGSYNEQFFGPGTRLTVL.

The chain is built from TRBV29-1 and TRBJ2-5; TRBD2 might be the D (5 bases). Trimming removed 5 bases at V and 5 bases at J, with 15 bases between. The CDR3 loop spans 13 amino acids. Germline CDR1 reads SQVTM; CDR2 reads ANQGSEA. Here the CDR3 reads CSVTGFIQETQYF. CDR3 nucleotides: TGCAGCGTTACGGGGTTTATCCAGGAGACCCAGTACTTC.

The J gene is TRBJ2-5, the V gene TRBV27; the D gene is possibly TRBD2 (6 bases). Germline lookup yields CDR1 MNHEY and CDR2 SMNVEV (reference sequence). CDR3 length: 15 amino acids. With 5 bases removed from V and 1 base from J, the gap between germline ends came to 14 bases. CDR3 in amino acids: CASSQRDWGQETQYF. The CDR3 nucleotides are TGTGCCAGCAGTCAACGGGACTGGGGCCAAGAGACCCAGTACTTC.

This clone came up once. V usage is TRBV2 and J usage is TRBJ2-2, with TRBD2 matching over 10 bases. This CDR3 spans 15 amino acids. The germline gives CDR1 SNHLY, CDR2 FYNNEI. V gave up 6 bases and J gave up 8 bases; unmatched junction bases: 9. The CDR3 here is CASSLAGVVVGELFF. The CDR3 DNA sequence: TGTGCCAGCAGCCTAGCGGGAGTGGTGGTGGGGGAGCTGTTTTTT.

This clone was recorded once. This chain uses TRBV29-1 with TRBJ2-2; no firm D call. The CDR3 extends over 12 amino acids. Germline V CDR1 and CDR2: SQVTM, ANQGSEA. With 7 bases removed from V and 3 bases from J, the gap between germline ends came to 9 bases. CDR3: CSGAGDTGELFF. CDR3 coding DNA: TGCAGCGGGGCAGGTGACACCGGGGAGCTGTTTTTT.

The chain uses TRBV18 and TRBJ2-1, with 10 bases identical to TRBD2. The CDR3 is made up of 15 amino acids. Germline V lookup: CDR1 KGHSH, CDR2 LQKENI. J lost 2 bases, V lost 6 bases, and 4 bases had no gene match. In nucleotides, the CDR3 is TGTGCCAGCTCTCGGGGACTAGCGACCTACAATGAGCAGTTCTTC. Encoded protein: CASSRGLATYNEQFF.

The V call is TRBV7-9, the J call TRBJ2-7, with TRBD2 matching 8 bases. The germline V gene has CDR1 SEHNR and CDR2 FQNEAQ (reference sequence). V lost 5 bases, J lost 3 bases, and 21 bases stayed unmatched. The CDR3 extends over 19 amino acids. Written as DNA, the CDR3 is TGTGCCAGCAGCCTTAGCGGGACGATACAGAGAGCCGATTACTACGAGCAGTACTTC. This gives the protein CASSLSGTIQRADYYEQYF.

The J gene is TRBJ2-3, the V gene TRBV27; 8 nucleotides align to TRBD2. Germline assignment: CDR1 MNHEY and CDR2 SMNVEV (reference sequence). This CDR3 has 15 amino acids. Losses at the gene ends were 7 bases for V and 3 bases for J; bases not matched to a gene: 9. DNA of the CDR3: TGTGCCAGCATGAGTCTTCCTAGCGGGACAGATACGCAGTATTTT. It codes for CASMSLPSGTDTQYF.

This chain connects TRBV6-4 to TRBJ1-1; D is possibly TRBD1 (5 bases). V was shortened by 3 bases and J by 5 bases, with 13 bases between the two germline ends. CDR3 length equals 14 residues. Germline CDR1 reads MRHNA; CDR2 reads SNTAGT. The CDR3 DNA reads TGTGCCAGCAGTGAACGGGGGGTCATGACTGAAGCTTTCTTT. Protein product: CASSERGVMTEAFF.

This clone was counted between two and nine times. V and J are TRBV10-2 and TRBJ1-5, with TRBD1 identical over 9 bases. This CDR3 is built from 13 residues. After removal of 7 bases from V and 7 bases from J, the junction contained 5 bases not matched to a gene. Germline V gives CDR1 WSHSY, CDR2 SAAADI. CDR3 sequence: CASKGDRAQPQHF. The CDR3 DNA reads as TGCGCCAGCAAAGGGGACAGGGCCCAGCCCCAGCATTTT.

This clone has just a few counts. The chain is built from TRBV30 and TRBJ2-1, with D perhaps matching TRBD1 (6 bases). The V end was cut by 4 bases, the J end by 5 bases, with 15 bases between. Looked up from germline, CDR1 is GTSNPN and CDR2 is SVGIG (reference sequence). The CDR3 runs 14 residues. This CDR3 reads CAWKVGHANNEQFF. The CDR3 DNA is TGTGCCTGGAAAGTGGGACACGCAAACAATGAGCAGTTCTTC. The full variable domain, its missing parts supplied by reference TRBV30 and TRBJ2-1, is SQTIHQWPATLVQPVGSPLSLECTVEGTSNPNLYWYRQAAGRGLQLLFYSVGIGQISSEVPQNLSASRPQDRQFILSSKKLLLSDSGFYLCAWKVGHANNEQFFGPGTRLTVL.